This TCR beta chain emerged from a study of metastatic and nonmetastatic thyroid tumors. As for the study in general: Across peripheral blood and tumor or nodule tissue samples taken from malignant and benign thyroid patients, the repertoires were compared with one another.

With 7 bases clipped from V and 5 bases from J, the junction kept 13 bases outside the gene matches. Germline lookup yields CDR1 DFQATT and CDR2 SNEGSKA (reference sequence). The length of the CDR3 is 14 residues. Study-wide findings and caveats: According to reports, the diversity of TCR beta was significantly higher in malignant thyroid tumors than in benign nodules, and this held in both blood and tumor samples.

Before thyroid surgery, none of the patients had received any treatment. This clone turned up a few times. Its target is not known. Methods used by the authors: Across clinicopathological groups, CDR3 differences served as the basis for building a distant-metastasis classifier for papillary thyroid cancer. From the PCR reads, TCRdb re-called clones with MiXCR. The V and J calls here are based on TCRdb, not the publication. The sample carries tens of thousands of clones, 20% to 30% recorded once. The sample consisted of tumor tissue. The TCR originated in a male donor with papillary thyroid cancer or a benign thyroid nodule (not recorded which). Some clones in this sample may be carry-over from other donors' samples. The chain couples TRBV20-1 to TRBJ2-7; TRBD1 aligns across 8 bases. The CDR3 nucleotides are TGCAGTGATAGCCGGACAGGGCCATTGGACGAGCAGTACTTC. Its translation: CSDSRTGPLDEQYF.